The clone carrying this T cell receptor (beta chain) was observed once. CDR1 SNHLY and CDR2 FYNNEI come from the germline V gene. The V end lost 2 bases, the J end lost 0 bases, and 12 bases lay between the germline ends. The CDR3 extends over 16 amino acids. This sample was taken from a study of T cell changes during pregnancy in multiple sclerosis. Data came from immunoSEQ multiplex PCR; TCRdb stores just in-frame clones and leaves some out. The sample includes about 59,000 clones, approximately 90% of them seen just once. V gene TRBV2 combines with J gene TRBJ2-3; D might be TRBD2 (7 bases). The TCR comes from a female donor with multiple sclerosis, enrolled in a pregnancy study. Sequenced material: peripheral blood, taken in the second trimester of pregnancy. The CDR3 DNA follows: TGTGCCAGCAGTGAATGGGGGGGGGCTAGCACAGATACGCAGTATTTT. Protein product: CASSEWGGASTDTQYF.